These 26 T cell receptor beta chains came from one sample sequenced in a study of shared clonotypes between healthy human individuals. Data came from immunoSEQ multiplex PCR; TCRdb stores just in-frame clones and leaves some out. The sample records fewer than 2.5 million clones, 80% to 95% being singletons. Sequenced material: naive CD4+ T cells from PBMCs. Subset defined: CD45RA+ positively selected. All receptors come from a man between 18 and 29 years old in good health. Some clones in this sample may be carry-over from other donors' samples.

The genes are TRBV7-9 and TRBJ2-1; 12 nucleotides agree with TRBD2. Per germline, CDR1 SEHNR and CDR2 FQNEAQ (reference sequence). The CDR3 has 17 residues. Trimming at V came to 11 bases and at J to 0 bases, leaving 11 bases not matched to a gene. The CDR3 sequence is CAGGRTSGTHSYNEQFF. CDR3 in DNA: TGTGCCGGGGGGAGGACTAGCGGGACCCACTCCTACAATGAGCAGTTCTTC.

The chain joins TRBV27 to TRBJ1-1; D gene ambiguous. CDR1 is MNHEY and CDR2 is SMNVEV in the germline V gene (reference sequence). Trimming removed 4 bases at V and 1 base at J, with 19 bases between. The CDR3 covers 17 residues. The CDR3 nucleotides are TGTGCCAGCAGTTGGGCCCCGGGCGGCAGCCCGAACACTGAAGCTTTCTTT. Translating gives CASSWAPGGSPNTEAFF.

About this clone: Other DNA sequences in this specimen translate into the identical CDR3. CDR3: CASSLLGSTDTQYF. In DNA, the CDR3 is TGTGCCAGCAGCCTGCTCGGTAGCACAGATACGCAGTATTTT. The chain is built from TRBV7-3 and TRBJ2-3; no clear D. Germline loops: CDR1 SGHTA, CDR2 FQGTGA. Trimming shortened V by 5 bases and J by 0 bases, and 9 bases separated the two germline ends. This CDR3 has 14 residues.

This chain links TRBV6-5 with TRBJ1-2, with D maybe TRBD1 (6 bases). The CDR3 sequence is 14 residues long. CDR1 MNHEY and CDR2 SVGAGI come from the germline V gene. The V and J ends lost 2 bases and 5 bases respectively, with 12 bases between them. The CDR3 region is CASSYRDITYGYTF. The CDR3 coding sequence is TGTGCCAGCAGTTACAGGGACATCACTTATGGCTACACCTTC.

The V gene is TRBV10-3, the J gene TRBJ2-2; D unresolved. The CDR3 is made up of 12 amino acids. Trimming removed 2 bases from V and 5 bases from J, with 3 bases in between. Germline CDR1 and CDR2: ENHRY and SYGVKD. This chain's CDR3 is CAISEVTGELFF. CDR3 sequence (DNA): TGTGCCATCAGTGAGGTTACCGGGGAGCTGTTTTTT.

The rearrangement links TRBV5-1 to TRBJ1-1, with 8 nucleotides matching TRBD1. J gave up 2 bases and V 4 bases, and 7 bases lay outside the gene matches. CDR3 length equals 15 residues. Looked up from germline, CDR1 is SGHRS and CDR2 is YFSETQ. This CDR3 reads CASSGTTGANTEAFF. CDR3 coding DNA: TGCGCCAGCAGCGGGACGACAGGGGCAAACACTGAAGCTTTCTTT.

The sample holds one count of this clone. The chain combines TRBV29-1 with TRBJ1-4; D not resolved. V was shortened by 2 bases and J by 6 bases, with 10 bases between the two germline ends. CDR3 length equals 13 residues. Germline V gene lookup returns CDR1 SQVTM and CDR2 ANQGSEA. The CDR3 DNA reads TGCAGCGTTGAAATGGGATTCGATGAAAAACTGTTTTTT. It yields the protein CSVEMGFDEKLFF. Variable domain in full (rest from reference TRBV29-1 and TRBJ1-4): SAVISQKPSRDICQRGTSLTIQCQVDSQVTMMFWYRQQPGQSLTLIATANQGSEATYESGFVIDKFPISRPNLTFSTLTVSNMSPEDSSIYLCSVEMGFDEKLFFGSGTQLSVL.

The chain recombines TRBV28 with TRBJ1-1; TRBD1 is a possible D gene (5 bases). Trimming left V 7 bases short and J 5 bases short, with 17 bases between. The CDR3 spans 14 residues. The germline CDR1 and CDR2 sequences are MDHEN and SYDVKM. CDR3 sequence: CASTPQGLLTEAFF. The CDR3 nucleotides read TGTGCCAGCACCCCCCAGGGACTATTGACTGAAGCTTTCTTT.

This chain joins TRBV12-5 and TRBJ2-1; possible D gene TRBD1, 6 bases. The CDR3 spans 12 residues. V dropped 5 bases and J dropped 10 bases, with 12 bases sitting between them. The germline CDR1 and CDR2 sequences are LGHNT and FRNRAP. CDR3 sequence (DNA): TGTGCTAGTGGTATGGGACAATTGGAGCAGTTCTTC. It is translated as CASGMGQLEQFF.

CDR3 amino acids: CASSPPSLGNTEAFF. The CDR3 region has the DNA TGTGCCAGCTCACCACCTAGCCTGGGGAACACTGAAGCTTTCTTT. V is TRBV18 and J is TRBJ1-1; D unresolved. The ends were cut back, 0 bases at V and 1 base at J, with 9 bases in the middle. Germline CDR1 is KGHSH and CDR2 is LQKENI. This CDR3 region has 15 residues.

Only one count was recorded for this clone. The chain links TRBV10-3 to TRBJ2-2; D is unresolved. V was trimmed by 10 bases and J by 6 bases, leaving 9 bases between them. From germline, CDR1 is ENHRY and CDR2 SYGVKD. The length of the CDR3 is 11 residues. The DNA for the CDR3 is TGTGCCACGGATTCGGCCGGGGAGCTGTTTTTT. Amino acids: CATDSAGELFF.

The J gene is TRBJ1-1, the V gene TRBV18, with unresolved D. V shed 4 bases and J shed 0 bases, with 12 bases lying between them. The germline V gene has CDR1 KGHSH and CDR2 LQKENI. The CDR3 loop spans 15 amino acids. For the CDR3, the DNA is TGTGCCAGCTCACTGGGCCAACAGTTGAACACTGAAGCTTTCTTT. Translation gives CASSLGQQLNTEAFF. The full variable domain, its missing parts supplied by reference TRBV18 and TRBJ1-1, is NAGVMQNPRHLVRRRGQEARLRCSPMKGHSHVYWYRQLPEEGLKFMVYLQKENIIDESGMPKERFSAEFPKEGPSILRIQQVVRGDSAAYFCASSLGQQLNTEAFFGQGTRLTVV.

V usage is TRBV4-1 and J usage is TRBJ1-1; D is possibly TRBD1 (5 bases). Germline CDR1 MGHRA, CDR2 YSYEKL. Trimming left V 2 bases short and J 5 bases short, with 24 bases between. CDR3 length: 18 amino acids. The CDR3 DNA reads TGCGCCAGCAGCCAAATCGCCGTTAGACAGACCTCGGGAACTGAAGCTTTCTTT. Protein sequence: CASSQIAVRQTSGTEAFF.

This clone has a single count. The V call is TRBV5-1, the J call TRBJ1-1; D perhaps matches TRBD1 (5 bases). The CDR3 is 13 amino acids. CDR1 is SGHRS and CDR2 is YFSETQ in the germline V gene. V shed 4 bases and J shed 8 bases, with 15 bases lying between them. The CDR3 loop is CASSTGDGREAFF. For the CDR3, the DNA is TGCGCCAGCAGCACCGGGGACGGAAGAGAAGCTTTCTTT.

J is TRBJ1-2 and V is TRBV11-2; D uncertain. Germline CDR1 SGHAT, CDR2 FQNNGV. Trimming stripped 0 bases from V and 4 bases from J, with 9 bases between. The CDR3 totals 14 residues. The CDR3 nucleotides are TGTGCCAGCAGCTTAGATTTGGCAGTCTATGGCTACACCTTC. It translates to CASSLDLAVYGYTF.

The chain has TRBV9 and TRBJ1-2; 7 bases align to TRBD1. Germline V gene data show CDR1 as SGDLS and CDR2 as YYNGEE. CDR3 length: 15 amino acids. Trimming took 4 bases from V and 3 from J; bases not matched to a gene: 9. CDR3 nucleotide sequence: TGTGCCAGCAGCCCAGACCCGACAGGGTACTATGGCTACACCTTC. This codes for CASSPDPTGYYGYTF.

This chain links TRBV10-1 with TRBJ2-2, with 9 bases aligning to TRBD2. The CDR3 sequence is 15 residues long. Germline-derived CDR1 and CDR2 are WNHNN and SYGVQD (reference sequence). The V and J ends lost 2 bases and 8 bases, in that order; junction bases with no gene match: 6. CDR3 region: CASSEPAGGTGELFF. The CDR3 nucleotides are TGCGCCAGCAGTGAGCCAGCGGGGGGTACTGGGGAGCTGTTTTTT.

The chain couples TRBV19 to TRBJ2-2; D remains unclear. V lost 6 bases to trimming and J lost 4 bases, with 12 bases between them. The CDR3 length is 14 residues. Germline-derived CDR1 and CDR2 are LNHDA and SQIVND (reference sequence). CDR3 sequence reads: CASSQNWATGELFF. CDR3 bases: TGTGCCAGTAGCCAAAACTGGGCCACCGGGGAGCTGTTTTTT.

The chain uses TRBV5-1 and TRBJ1-5; D not resolved. V dropped 0 bases and J dropped 6 bases, with 7 bases sitting between them. This CDR3 region has 13 residues. The germline gives CDR1 SGHRS, CDR2 YFSETQ. The CDR3 region is CASSLAFGQPQHF. The CDR3 bases are TGCGCCAGCAGCTTGGCCTTTGGTCAGCCCCAGCATTTT.

V and J are TRBV5-1 and TRBJ2-7; D gene unclear. The CDR3 has 14 amino acids. Germline CDR1 is SGHRS and CDR2 is YFSETQ. Trimming removed 4 bases at V and 0 bases at J, with 11 bases between. The CDR3 here is CASSRSYSSYEQYF. CDR3 DNA: TGCGCCAGCAGCCGCTCTTATAGCTCCTACGAGCAGTACTTC.

V usage is TRBV14 and J usage is TRBJ2-1; TRBD2 agrees at 14 bases. CDR1 SGHDN and CDR2 FVKESK come from the germline V gene. The CDR3 runs to 15 residues. V was pared by 4 bases and J by 7 bases, with 3 bases of the junction left unmatched. The CDR3 DNA is TGTGCCAGCAGCCGGACTAGCGGGAGGTTAAATGAGCAGTTCTTC. It codes for CASSRTSGRLNEQFF. Filled out from reference TRBV14 and TRBJ2-1, the complete variable domain reads EAGVTQFPSHSVIEKGQTVTLRCDPISGHDNLYWYRRVMGKEIKFLLHFVKESKQDESGMPNNRFLAERTGGTYSTLKVQPAELEDSGVYFCASSRTSGRLNEQFFGPGTRLTVL.

The V and J genes are TRBV28 and TRBJ2-3; no reliable D call. Germline assignment: CDR1 MDHEN and CDR2 SYDVKM. The V gene lost 3 bases and the J gene lost 2 bases, with 12 bases spanning the gap. CDR3 length: 15 residues. The CDR3 DNA reads as TGTGCCAGCAGTTTCCTACTGGTTTACACAGATACGCAGTATTTT. Protein: CASSFLLVYTDTQYF.

The J gene is TRBJ2-4, the V gene TRBV19, with D perhaps matching TRBD1 (7 bases). This CDR3 has 15 amino acids. V was shortened by 9 bases and J by 1 base, with 16 bases between the two germline ends. CDR1 is LNHDA and CDR2 is SQIVND in the germline V gene (reference sequence). In nucleotides, the CDR3 is TGTGCCAGCAGGGGGGAGTCCGTTGCCAAAAACATTCAGTACTTC. Its protein product is CASRGESVAKNIQYF.

The CDR3 DNA reads TGTGCCAGCAGCTTGGACAGGGGGCCTGGAAACACCATATATTTT. Translation gives CASSLDRGPGNTIYF. The gene calls are TRBV13 and TRBJ1-3; 11 nucleotides match TRBD1. V lost 3 bases and J lost 2; bases outside the gene matches: 0. The CDR3 runs 15 residues. Germline-derived CDR1 and CDR2 are PRHDT and FYEKMQ (reference sequence).

The count of this clone is one. The V and J genes are TRBV7-9 and TRBJ2-2; 10 bases are a match to TRBD2. The germline gives CDR1 SEHNR, CDR2 FQNEAQ (reference sequence). The ends lost 3 bases at V and 1 base at J; junction bases unmatched: 2. This CDR3 comprises 16 residues. CDR3 loop: CASSFSGGLNTGELFF. The CDR3 nucleotides are TGTGCCAGCAGCTTTAGCGGGGGGCTGAACACCGGGGAGCTGTTTTTT.

The V call is TRBV19, the J call TRBJ2-6; the D is unclear. V was pared by 3 bases and J by 2 bases, with 8 bases between. The germline V gene encodes CDR1 LNHDA and CDR2 SQIVND (reference sequence). The CDR3 has 15 amino acids. The CDR3 reads CASSIQFPGANVLTF. In nucleotides, the CDR3 is TGTGCCAGTAGTATTCAGTTTCCTGGGGCCAACGTCCTGACTTTC.